These 29 T cell receptor beta chains were all obtained from the same sample, sequenced in a study of blood T cell repertoires in COVID-19. Libraries were prepared by immunoSEQ multiplex PCR; TCRdb keeps only in-frame clonotypes and omits some of them. Of more than 50,000 clones in the sample, approximately 87% were seen once. Sequenced input: peripheral blood. The receptors were gathered from a human donor in a cohort sampled during active COVID-19.

This chain uses TRBV11-2 with TRBJ2-2, with D tentatively TRBD1 (6 bases). CDR3 length equals 17 residues. V lost 3 bases and J lost 1, with 15 bases in between. Germline CDR1 reads SGHAT; CDR2 reads FQNNGV. Written as DNA, the CDR3 is TGTGCCAGCAGCTTCGGGCGCCGGACAGTGAACACCGGGGAGCTGTTTTTT. Translated, it gives CASSFGRRTVNTGELFF.

The chain is built from TRBV9 and TRBJ2-3; the match to TRBD2 covers 9 bases. Germline-derived CDR1 and CDR2 are SGDLS and YYNGEE. The CDR3 has 15 residues. Germline trimming cut 0 bases from V and 1 base from J; bases unmatched to any gene: 0. The CDR3 spells CASSVGGRGTDTQYF. The CDR3 region has the DNA TGTGCCAGCAGCGTAGGCGGGAGGGGCACAGATACGCAGTATTTT.

The rearrangement uses TRBV5-6 and TRBJ2-1; 9 bases fit TRBD2. CDR3 length: 16 residues. The germline V gene encodes CDR1 SGHDT and CDR2 YYEEEE. V was clipped by 4 bases and J by 7 bases; unmatched bases: 12. CDR3 DNA: TGTGCCAGCAGCCTTCCGGGACTAGCTTTCTTAAATGAGCAGTTCTTC. Translated, it gives CASSLPGLAFLNEQFF.

V is TRBV5-6 and J is TRBJ2-7; 12 bases match TRBD2. V lost 4 bases to trimming and J lost 6 bases; unmatched junction nucleotides: 11. The CDR3 is 16 amino acids. The V gene's germline CDR1 is SGHDT and CDR2 YYEEEE. The CDR3 protein is CASSHRPGLAGFEQYF. The CDR3, as DNA: TGTGCCAGCAGCCATCGCCCGGGACTAGCGGGTTTCGAGCAGTACTTC. Variable domain in full (rest from reference TRBV5-6 and TRBJ2-7): DAGVTQSPTHLIKTRGQQVTLRCSPKSGHDTVSWYQQALGQGPQFIFQYYEEEERQRGNFPDRFSGHQFPNYSSELNVNALLLGDSALYLCASSHRPGLAGFEQYFGPGTRLTVT.

The genes are TRBV28 and TRBJ1-5; the match to TRBD1 covers 8 bases. The CDR3 is made up of 15 amino acids. Germline V gene data show CDR1 as MDHEN and CDR2 as SYDVKM. V was clipped by 5 bases and J by 7 bases; unmatched bases: 10. The CDR3 region is CASSPRQGLGQPQHF. The CDR3 region has the DNA TGTGCCAGCAGTCCCCGACAGGGGTTGGGGCAGCCCCAGCATTTT. The whole variable domain, filled in from reference TRBV28 and TRBJ1-5, reads DVKVTQSSRYLVKRTGEKVFLECVQDMDHENMFWYRQDPGLGLRLIYFSYDVKMKEKGDIPEGYSVSREKKERFSLILESASTNQTSMYLCASSPRQGLGQPQHFGDGTRLSIL.

This clone came up once. This chain links TRBV11-2 with TRBJ2-1, with a tentative D call TRBD2 (5 bases). With 4 bases removed from V and 0 bases from J, the gap between germline ends came to 10 bases. Germline values: CDR1 SGHAT, CDR2 FQNNGV. The CDR3 has 15 amino acids. CDR3 DNA sequence: TGTGCCAGCAGCTACCATACTAGCTCCTACAATGAGCAGTTCTTC. Translating gives CASSYHTSSYNEQFF.

This chain links TRBV20-1 with TRBJ1-2; possibly TRBD1 for D (5 bases). Germline assignment: CDR1 DFQATT and CDR2 SNEGSKA (reference sequence). The CDR3 spans 11 residues. Trimming cost V 5 bases and J 3 bases, with 7 bases left between them. The CDR3: CSALQDYGYTF. The CDR3 DNA sequence: TGCAGTGCTCTACAGGACTATGGCTACACCTTC.

The chain combines TRBV6-6 with TRBJ2-7; D may be TRBD2 (6 bases). The germline V gene has CDR1 MNHNY and CDR2 SVGAGI (reference sequence). There are 14 residues in the CDR3. V lost 6 bases and J lost 7, with 19 bases in between. This chain's CDR3 is CASSLPGTPMEQYF. CDR3 nucleotide sequence: TGTGCCAGCAGCCTACCCGGGACTCCCATGGAGCAGTACTTC.

The chain employs TRBV3-1 (or the pseudogene TRBV3-2) and TRBJ1-1; D is uncertain. Germline CDR1 and CDR2: LGHDT and YNNKEL (reference sequence). Trimming pared 0 bases from V and 1 base from J, leaving 15 bases between. The CDR3 covers 17 residues. CDR3 sequence: CASSQDWSSSGNTEAFF. The CDR3 DNA follows: TGTGCCAGCAGCCAAGATTGGTCCTCGTCGGGGAACACTGAAGCTTTCTTT.

Only one count was recorded for this clone. V is TRBV7-6 and J is TRBJ1-1; D remains ambiguous. The CDR3 is made up of 14 amino acids. V lost 7 bases, J lost 0 bases, and 12 bases lay in between. From germline, CDR1 is SGHVS and CDR2 FNYEAQ. In nucleotides, the CDR3 is TGTGCCAGCATTCAGGTCCCCATGAACACTGAAGCTTTCTTT. It encodes CASIQVPMNTEAFF.

This clone was observed a few times. The CDR3, as DNA: TGTGCCAGCAGCCAGCGGACAGGGTGGGATTCACCCCTCCACTTT. Amino acids: CASSQRTGWDSPLHF. J is TRBJ1-6 and V is TRBV11-1; 8 nucleotides agree with TRBD1. Germline CDR1 is SGHAT and CDR2 is FQDESV (reference sequence). V was clipped by 5 bases and J by 8 bases; unmatched bases: 8. This CDR3 has 15 amino acids.

The chain couples TRBV15 to TRBJ2-5; 7 nucleotides align to TRBD1. This CDR3 is 15 amino acids long. V lost 0 bases, J lost 5 bases, and 6 bases stayed unmatched. Germline CDR1 reads LNHNV; CDR2 reads YYDKDF (reference sequence). This chain's CDR3 is CATSREGRGTETQYF. The CDR3 DNA sequence: TGTGCCACCAGCAGAGAGGGCAGGGGGACCGAGACCCAGTACTTC.

V gene TRBV19 combines with J gene TRBJ1-1; D unclear. Germline V gene lookup returns CDR1 LNHDA and CDR2 SQIVND (reference sequence). The CDR3 totals 13 residues. V lost 2 bases and J 3 bases, leaving 7 bases between the germline ends. The CDR3 is CASSISEDTEAFF. The CDR3 DNA reads TGTGCCAGTAGTATATCAGAGGACACTGAAGCTTTCTTT.

The rearrangement joins TRBV19 to TRBJ1-5, with D maybe TRBD1 (6 bases). The CDR3 consists of 15 residues. Germline V CDR1 and CDR2: LNHDA, SQIVND (reference sequence). With 2 bases removed from V and 4 bases from J, the gap between germline ends came to 12 bases. The CDR3 region has the DNA TGTGCCAGTAGTATAAAGGGTAGGGGGAATCAGCCCCAGCATTTT. It yields the protein CASSIKGRGNQPQHF.

The rearrangement joins TRBV6-2 or TRBV6-3 to TRBJ1-2; perhaps TRBD1 as D (5 bases). There are 14 residues in the CDR3. The germline V gene encodes CDR1 MNHEY and CDR2 SVGEGT. V lost 2 bases, J lost 5 bases, and 12 bases lay in between. Here the CDR3 reads CASSYQGWGYGYTF. The CDR3 DNA sequence: TGTGCCAGCAGTTACCAGGGTTGGGGATATGGCTACACCTTC.

The V and J genes are TRBV27 and TRBJ2-7, with TRBD2 as a possible D gene (5 bases). CDR3 length: 15 amino acids. Germline CDR1 reads MNHEY; CDR2 reads SMNVEV (reference sequence). Trimming cost V 6 bases and J 4 bases, with 19 bases left between them. The CDR3 sequence is CASSSPRTYDYEQYF. CDR3 nucleotides: TGTGCCAGCAGCTCCCCTCGGACTTATGATTACGAGCAGTACTTC.

The chain employs TRBV7-6 and TRBJ1-3; the D gene is possibly TRBD1 (6 bases). Germline V gives CDR1 SGHVS, CDR2 FNYEAQ. V lost 1 base and J lost 7, with 17 bases in between. The CDR3 length is 16 residues. The CDR3 DNA sequence: TGTGCCAGCAGCTTAGGGACAGCCTCGGGGACCAACACCATATATTTT. This codes for CASSLGTASGTNTIYF.

V and J are TRBV27 and TRBJ2-1, with D perhaps TRBD1 (5 bases). Per germline, CDR1 MNHEY and CDR2 SMNVEV (reference sequence). The CDR3 runs 13 residues. The V end was cut by 5 bases, the J end by 3 bases, with 8 bases between. In nucleotides, the CDR3 is TGTGCCAGCAGTATCGACAGCTACAATGAGCAGTTCTTC. Its translation is CASSIDSYNEQFF.

The V call is TRBV9, the J call TRBJ2-1; 10 nucleotides line up with TRBD2. The CDR3 covers 17 residues. Per germline, CDR1 SGDLS and CDR2 YYNGEE. With V trimmed by 1 base and J by 4 bases, 8 bases remained unmatched. CDR3 sequence reads: CASSVTPLAGEYNEQFF. In DNA form, the CDR3 reads TGTGCCAGCAGCGTAACACCTCTAGCGGGGGAGTACAATGAGCAGTTCTTC.

The rearrangement uses TRBV19 and TRBJ2-5, with D possibly being TRBD1 (6 bases). The germline V gene has CDR1 LNHDA and CDR2 SQIVND (reference sequence). The V gene lost 3 bases and the J gene lost 4 bases, with 15 bases spanning the gap. This CDR3 has 15 residues. The CDR3 spells CASSMRVTGTETQYF. DNA for the CDR3: TGTGCCAGTAGTATGAGGGTAACAGGGACAGAGACCCAGTACTTC.

This rearrangement joins TRBV4-1 to TRBJ1-2; the match to TRBD1 covers 8 bases. This CDR3 has 14 residues. Trimming removed 4 bases from V and 4 bases from J; junction bases left unmatched: 5. Germline CDR1 reads MGHRA; CDR2 reads YSYEKL. The CDR3 nucleotides read TGCGCCAGCAGCCCCTTAGGACAGGGCTATGGCTACACCTTC. Protein product: CASSPLGQGYGYTF.

This clone was detected a few times. Mismatch with germline at one junction end may stem from a read error. V is TRBV7-7 and J is TRBJ2-2, with TRBD1 matching 7 bases. Germline lookup yields CDR1 SSHAT and CDR2 FNYEAQ (reference sequence). This CDR3 is 15 amino acids long. The CDR3 loop reads CASSMGTAFTGELFF. CDR3 DNA: TGTGCTAGCAGCATGGGGACAGCTTTCACCGGGGAGCTGTTTTTT.

This chain joins TRBV19 and TRBJ1-3, with D unclear. This CDR3 has 15 residues. The germline V gene encodes CDR1 LNHDA and CDR2 SQIVND (reference sequence). The V and J ends lost 5 bases and 4 bases respectively, with 15 bases between them. The CDR3 protein is CASSELTTAGNTIYF. CDR3 nucleotides: TGTGCCAGTAGTGAGCTTACTACGGCCGGAAACACCATATATTTT.

This CDR3 is CASSFTGANNQPQHF. In nucleotides, the CDR3 is TGTGCCAGCAGTTTCACAGGGGCGAACAATCAGCCCCAGCATTTT. V is TRBV6-5 and J is TRBJ1-5; 7 nucleotides line up with TRBD1. V lost 4 bases and J lost 3; bases outside the gene matches: 6. The CDR3 loop spans 15 amino acids. Germline CDR1 reads MNHEY; CDR2 reads SVGAGI.

V and J are TRBV29-1 and TRBJ2-7, with a weak D call TRBD1 (6 bases). V was pared by 5 bases and J by 3 bases, with 14 bases between. Germline lookup yields CDR1 SQVTM and CDR2 ANQGSEA. CDR3 size: 13 residues. CDR3 residues: CSVRSGVVYEQYF. CDR3 bases: TGCAGCGTTCGGTCAGGGGTGGTCTACGAGCAGTACTTC.

This clone has just one count. The chain combines TRBV5-4 with TRBJ2-2, with D possibly TRBD1 on 6 matching bases. Trimming removed 0 bases from V and 6 bases from J, with 9 bases in between. Germline CDR1 is SGHNT and CDR2 is YYREEE (reference sequence). CDR3 size: 14 residues. CDR3 in amino acids: CASSLDGGAGELFF. DNA of the CDR3: TGTGCCAGCAGCTTGGATGGGGGCGCCGGGGAGCTGTTTTTT.

DNA of the CDR3: TGTGCCAGCAGCCAAGAAAGACTCGGGATTTTTGGTGACACCATATATTTT. Residues: CASSQERLGIFGDTIYF. This chain joins TRBV3-1 (or the pseudogene TRBV3-2) and TRBJ1-3; D is unresolved. V dropped 0 bases and J dropped 8 bases, with 20 bases sitting between them. The length of the CDR3 is 17 residues. The germline CDR1 and CDR2 sequences are LGHDT and YNNKEL (reference sequence).

V and J are TRBV5-4 and TRBJ2-7; no definite D call. The CDR3 covers 12 residues. CDR1 and CDR2 from the germline V gene are SGHNT and YYREEE (reference sequence). Trimming cost V 2 bases and J 4 bases, with 7 bases left between them. The CDR3 DNA is TGTGCCAGCAGCTTACCTAATTACGAGCAGTACTTC. Its protein product is CASSLPNYEQYF.

This clone was seen once. The rearrangement uses TRBV6-1 and TRBJ2-1; 11 nucleotides line up with TRBD2. CDR1 MNHNS and CDR2 SASEGT come from the germline V gene. V trimming: 3 bases; J trimming: 7 bases; junction bases outside the gene matches: 5. CDR3 size: 15 residues. Here the CDR3 DNA reads TGTGCCAGCAGTGATCGGTCTAGCGGGAGGAATGAGCAGTTCTTC. It codes for CASSDRSSGRNEQFF.